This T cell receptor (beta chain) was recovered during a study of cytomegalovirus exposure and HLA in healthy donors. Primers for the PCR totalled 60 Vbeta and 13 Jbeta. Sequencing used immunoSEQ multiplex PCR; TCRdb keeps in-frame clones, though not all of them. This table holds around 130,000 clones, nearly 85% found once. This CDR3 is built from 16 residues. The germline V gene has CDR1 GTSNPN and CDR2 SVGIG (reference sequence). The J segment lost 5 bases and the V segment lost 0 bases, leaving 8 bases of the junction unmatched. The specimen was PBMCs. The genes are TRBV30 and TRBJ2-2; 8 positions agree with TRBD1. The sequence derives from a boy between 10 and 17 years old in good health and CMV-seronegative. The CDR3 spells CAWSVPTGGETGELFF. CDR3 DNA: TGTGCCTGGAGTGTCCCTACAGGGGGAGAGACCGGGGAGCTGTTTTTT.